This T cell receptor (beta chain) was found in a study of T cells in Graves' hyperthyroidism and ophthalmopathy (dated by TCRdb to about 2019). As for the study more broadly: Peripheral blood was sampled at the time of initial diagnosis, prior to any treatment. To identify distinguishing TCR V-J signatures, a discovery cohort of about 100 patients was used, comprising under 45 with Graves' ophthalmopathy and roughly 60 with stable Graves' hyperthyroidism. Whether ophthalmopathy could be predicted prospectively was tested in an independent validation cohort made up of approximately 19 hyperthyroidism patients plus 17 patients who later progressed to ophthalmopathy. The 85 to 100 discovery patients were divided at random into training and test sets in a 7:3 ratio. In addition, the study compared T-cell repertoires in thyroid tissue and in blood from about 6 Graves' hyperthyroidism patients. After sampling, hyperthyroidism patients received methimazole starting at 30 mg daily, and ophthalmopathy patients received high-dose intravenous methylprednisolone. TCR Vbeta CDR3 sequencing of roughly 140 peripheral blood samples (43 ophthalmopathy, roughly 74 hyperthyroidism and roughly 17 progressor patients) is reported in the paper. Overall study results and their limits: Sample size was not statistically predetermined, and blinding of investigators to group allocation was not performed. Most expanded thyroid clonotypes (frequency above 0.001) were also found in blood, which suggests that blood repertoires may mirror thyroid immune responses. In validation, progression to ophthalmopathy was predicted by the model with 70.59% sensitivity and under 85% specificity, a median of roughly 6 months before onset. A model built on a 13 V-J signature distinguished ophthalmopathy from stable hyperthyroidism, reaching roughly 88% sensitivity and under 84% specificity in cross-validation and 80%/75% in testing.

From a lookup of the germline V gene (reference sequence), CDR1 and CDR2 are LGHDT and YNNKEL. V has 4 bases trimmed and J has 4 bases trimmed; junction bases matching no gene number 6. Including cysteine and phenylalanine, the CDR3 has 15 amino acids. Of the read, only the CDR3 DNA is kept; its 45 bases are in frame from base 1. Amplification of TCR beta CDR3 regions was carried out from RNA transcripts. The TCR CDR3 was subjected to a first round of RT-PCR using the HTBI primer set and the Qiagen OneStep RT-PCR kit. Libraries were constructed in a second round of multiplex PCR, after which size selection and purification were carried out. Libraries were sequenced paired-end with 100 bp reads on an Illumina HiSeq2000. The study's processing was this. SOAPnuke was used to process the raw data, removing reads that contained adapters or uncalled bases, had a mean Phred below 15, or lacked an exact match to the constant primer or identifier. COPE v1.2.5 was used to merge high-quality paired reads, and clonotypes were defined as unique nucleotide sequences. MiTCR v1.1 was used to align the clonotypes against IMGT TRBV, TRBD and TRBJ reference segments. The analysis was restricted to V-J combinations with a frequency above 0.0001, which together covered roughly 99% of the repertoires. A TCS score was defined as the ratio between F50 (clonal expansion) and ExV (chaos), using BLOSUM62-based TCRdist between CDR3 peptides within each V-J. Welch's t-statistics and random forest reduced fewer than 550 V-J features to 13, which were used in a naive Bayes classifier (R e1071). TCRdb reran the public reads through fastp at Q25 and MiXCR, keeping productive beta chains. Every CDR3 protein is listed once, alongside the most common genes and DNA of its rows. These V and J calls derive from TCRdb rather than the authors' analysis. This sample comprises about 260,000 distinct CDR3 sequences, 25% of them detected only once. The biggest ten clones account for approximately 30% of the sample.

Hyperthyroidism patients were newly diagnosed, with disease duration under 2 months, and aged 18 to 65 years. The study excluded patients with uncontrolled infections, other autoimmune diseases, pregnancy or lactation. Clinical symptoms, serum thyroxine and TRAb, thyroid ultrasound, and orbital computed tomography formed the basis for the diagnoses. For progressor patients, blood was drawn at the first diagnosis of hyperthyroidism, before any ophthalmopathy symptoms had appeared. Ficoll-Paque density gradient centrifugation was used to isolate PBMCs from 8 to 10 ml of fresh peripheral blood. Patients classed as progressors first received a Graves' hyperthyroidism diagnosis and then went on to develop ophthalmopathy during follow-up. Total RNA was extracted using Trizol reagent, and RNA quality was assessed on an Agilent 2100 Bioanalyzer. This clonotype has at least ten counts. What this receptor recognizes is not known. The sample holds no much larger clone one base away, and base qualities are not on file.

This sequence uses TRBV3-1 and TRBJ1-1, and 10 junction bases match TRBD1. The receptor was isolated from a man aged 35 to 55 with Graves' hyperthyroidism that later progressed to Graves' ophthalmopathy. The specimen was blood. In nucleotides, the sequence is TGTGCCAGCAGCCCCCCCGACAGGGGGCCCACTGAAGCTTTCTTT. This codes for CASSPPDRGPTEAFF.